The 30 T cell receptor beta chains below were found in one sample sequenced in a study of beta chain features in type 1 diabetes. Overall study findings and caveats: People with Type 1 diabetes carried modestly yet significantly shorter TCRB CDR3s in all four CD4+ subsets.

Which antigens these TCRs recognize remains unknown. Expressed TCRB transcripts were sequenced after all isolated RNA was converted to cDNA. The data were produced by immunoSEQ multiplex PCR, yet TCRdb's version contains in-frame clones alone and is incomplete. Of 200,000 to 250,000 clones in the sample, 16% were seen once. The sequencing input was naive CD4+ T cells from blood. These receptors were collected from a man aged 25 to 45 with type 1 diabetes.

The chain uses TRBV10-3 and TRBJ2-7; 8 positions match TRBD2. Germline V gene data show CDR1 as ENHRY and CDR2 as SYGVKD. J was trimmed by 1 base and V by 10 bases; bases with no gene match: 6. This CDR3 comprises 13 residues. As DNA, the CDR3 is TGTGCCAGCCGAGCGGGAGAGTCCTACGAGCAGTACTTC. This encodes CASRAGESYEQYF.

The chain uses TRBV6-6 and TRBJ2-7, with D perhaps matching TRBD1 or TRBD2 (5 bases each). CDR3 size: 15 residues. The V gene's germline CDR1 is MNHNY and CDR2 SVGAGI (reference sequence). V was shortened by 5 bases and J by 4 bases, with 18 bases between the two germline ends. The CDR3 here is CASSQQPGTTYEQYF. The CDR3 DNA reads TGTGCCAGCAGTCAACAACCCGGGACGACGTACGAGCAGTACTTC.

In its sample, this clone was seen a few times. The rearrangement links TRBV29-1 to TRBJ2-1; D remains ambiguous. The CDR3 is made up of 16 amino acids. Trimming took off 3 bases at V and 0 bases at J, with 15 bases between the two ends. Germline-derived CDR1 and CDR2 are SQVTM and ANQGSEA. The DNA of the CDR3 is TGCAGCGTTGAGGGTAATTGGCCTCACTCCTACAATGAGCAGTTCTTC. Its protein product is CSVEGNWPHSYNEQFF.

The chain is built from TRBV7-6 and TRBJ2-7; TRBD1 agrees at 9 bases. Germline lookup yields CDR1 SGHVS and CDR2 FNYEAQ. This CDR3 has 14 residues. J lost 6 bases, V lost 4 bases, and 7 bases had no gene match. For the CDR3, the DNA is TGTGCCAGCAGCTCCCGGGACAGGGCGAGCGAGCAGTACTTC. Translating gives CASSSRDRASEQYF.

This clone was detected only a few times. The chain links TRBV28 to TRBJ2-6; tentatively, D is TRBD1 (6 bases). Germline CDR1 MDHEN, CDR2 SYDVKM. Trimming removed 7 bases from V and 2 bases from J, with 9 bases in between. The CDR3 is 14 amino acids. The CDR3 sequence is CASTRDTGANVLTF. The CDR3 DNA reads TGTGCCAGCACCAGGGACACTGGGGCCAACGTCCTGACTTTC.

This clone has just a few counts. The CDR3 here is CASSFQTGNEKLFF. The CDR3, as DNA: TGTGCCAGCAGCTTCCAGACAGGAAATGAAAAACTGTTTTTT. V is TRBV7-9 and J is TRBJ1-4; D might be TRBD1 (6 bases). The germline V and J ends were trimmed by 3 bases and 5 bases, with 10 bases remaining between them. The CDR3 contains 14 residues. Germline CDR1 and CDR2: SEHNR and FQNEAQ (reference sequence).

This clone has a handful of counts. The chain couples TRBV7-9 to TRBJ2-3, with a weak D call TRBD1 (6 bases). V was cut by 1 base and J by 3 bases, with 11 bases left in between. The CDR3 runs 15 residues. CDR1 and CDR2 (germline): SEHNR, FQNEAQ (reference sequence). The CDR3: CASSLDVRGTDTQYF. CDR3 DNA sequence: TGTGCCAGCAGCTTAGACGTCAGGGGAACAGATACGCAGTATTTT.

The V gene is TRBV9, the J gene TRBJ2-7; 8 nucleotides line up with TRBD2. The CDR3 spans 14 residues. J was trimmed by 5 bases and V by 3 bases; bases with no gene match: 7. Germline lookup yields CDR1 SGDLS and CDR2 YYNGEE. The CDR3 nucleotides read TGTGCCAGCAGCGGGGGACTAGTAACCCACGAGCAGTACTTC. This sequence encodes CASSGGLVTHEQYF. The entire variable domain, with the rest obtained from reference TRBV9 and TRBJ2-7, is as follows: DSGVTQTPKHLITATGQRVTLRCSPRSGDLSVYWYQQSLDQGLQFLIQYYNGEERAKGNILERFSAQQFPDLHSELNLSSLELGDSALYFCASSGGLVTHEQYFGPGTRLTVT.

This rearrangement joins TRBV2 to TRBJ2-1; a weak D match, TRBD1 (6 bases). The germline V and J ends were trimmed by 9 bases and 4 bases, with 7 bases remaining between them. Germline V gene data show CDR1 as SNHLY and CDR2 as FYNNEI. The CDR3 is 11 residues long. Here the CDR3 reads CARRGYNEQFF. The CDR3 nucleotides are TGTGCCAGGAGGGGGTACAATGAGCAGTTCTTC. The whole variable domain, filled in from reference TRBV2 and TRBJ2-1, reads EPEVTQTPSHQVTQMGQEVILRCVPISNHLYFYWYRQILGQKVEFLVSFYNNEISEKSEIFDDQFSVERPDGSNFTLKIRSTKLEDSAMYFCARRGYNEQFFGPGTRLTVL.

This clone was picked up a small number of times. Other nucleotide sequences in the sample specify the same CDR3. This chain connects TRBV29-1 to TRBJ2-3, with 11 bases lining up with TRBD2. The CDR3 spans 15 residues. Germline CDR1 is SQVTM and CDR2 is ANQGSEA. Trimming removed 6 bases from V and 1 base from J; junction bases left unmatched: 6. The CDR3 protein is CSVSGLAGRTDTQYF. In DNA, the CDR3 is TGCAGCGTCTCCGGACTAGCGGGTCGCACAGATACGCAGTATTTT.

The chain carries TRBV28 and TRBJ2-5, with no clear D. CDR1 MDHEN and CDR2 SYDVKM come from the germline V gene. The V gene lost 9 bases and the J gene lost 5 bases, with 10 bases spanning the gap. The CDR3 consists of 11 residues. The CDR3: CASTVAETQYF. CDR3 sequence (DNA): TGTGCCAGTACCGTTGCGGAGACCCAGTACTTC.

This clone was found a few times. J is TRBJ2-7 and V is TRBV7-8, with 7 bases matching TRBD1. The CDR3 loop spans 15 amino acids. Germline CDR1 is SGHVS and CDR2 is FQNEAQ. V was pared by 3 bases and J by 0 bases, with 5 bases of the junction left unmatched. The CDR3 nucleotides are TGTGCCAGCAGCTTGCAGGGGGATATCTCCTACGAGCAGTACTTC. Protein sequence: CASSLQGDISYEQYF.

This clone was observed a few times. J is TRBJ2-1 and V is TRBV18, with TRBD1 matching 8 bases. Per the germline V gene, CDR1 is KGHSH and CDR2 is LQKENI. The V gene end was trimmed by 4 bases and the J gene end by 4 bases; junction bases not matched to a gene: 6. The CDR3 extends over 15 amino acids. The DNA of the CDR3 is TGTGCCAGCTCACAAGGACAGGGCCCTTACAATGAGCAGTTCTTC. It encodes CASSQGQGPYNEQFF. Full variable domain (outside the CDR3, taken from reference TRBV18 and TRBJ2-1): NAGVMQNPRHLVRRRGQEARLRCSPMKGHSHVYWYRQLPEEGLKFMVYLQKENIIDESGMPKERFSAEFPKEGPSILRIQQVVRGDSAAYFCASSQGQGPYNEQFFGPGTRLTVL.

The chain is built from TRBV5-1 and TRBJ1-4; 9 bases line up with TRBD1. Germline V gives CDR1 SGHRS, CDR2 YFSETQ. V gave up 4 bases and J gave up 5 bases; unmatched junction bases: 9. The CDR3 covers 16 residues. The CDR3 spells CASSVGPGQGNEKLFF. The DNA for the CDR3 is TGCGCCAGCAGCGTGGGACCGGGACAGGGCAATGAAAAACTGTTTTTT.

The chain employs TRBV13 and TRBJ2-5, with D possibly matching TRBD1 (5 bases). The V gene lost 4 bases and the J gene lost 5 bases, with 11 bases spanning the gap. There are 13 residues in the CDR3. Germline V gene lookup returns CDR1 PRHDT and CDR2 FYEKMQ (reference sequence). The CDR3 sequence: CASSSRVGETQYF. The DNA of the CDR3 is TGTGCCAGCAGCTCCAGGGTGGGGGAGACCCAGTACTTC.

This clone is a singleton in its sample. The gene calls are TRBV29-1 and TRBJ2-3, with 11 bases fitting TRBD2. This CDR3 is 16 amino acids long. Looked up from germline, CDR1 is SQVTM and CDR2 is ANQGSEA. J lost 5 bases, V lost 4 bases, and 11 bases had no gene match. CDR3 in DNA: TGCAGCGTTGCCCCCCAACTAGCGGGAGCGATAGATACGCAGTATTTT. Translated: CSVAPQLAGAIDTQYF.

The sample holds a few counts of this clone. The chain is built from TRBV7-2 and TRBJ2-1, with D unresolved. The CDR3 consists of 12 residues. Germline V CDR1 and CDR2: SGHTA, FQGNSA. With 4 bases removed from V and 8 bases from J, the gap between germline ends came to 9 bases. The CDR3 reads CASSSPTYEQFF. CDR3 DNA: TGTGCCAGCAGCTCCCCAACGTATGAGCAGTTCTTC.

The rearrangement joins TRBV2 to TRBJ2-7, with D possibly being TRBD1 or TRBD2 (5 bases each). This CDR3 comprises 14 residues. V was clipped by 6 bases and J by 3 bases, with 15 bases between them. CDR1 is SNHLY, CDR2 FYNNEI, per germline. CDR3 sequence reads: CASRKRDGRYEQYF. The CDR3 nucleotides read TGTGCCAGCAGGAAACGGGACGGCCGCTACGAGCAGTACTTC.

The rearrangement links TRBV4-1 to TRBJ2-5, with TRBD2 matching 11 bases. After removal of 0 bases from V and 4 bases from J, the junction contained 4 bases not matched to a gene. The CDR3 extends over 16 amino acids. Germline loops: CDR1 MGHRA, CDR2 YSYEKL. As DNA, the CDR3 is TGCGCCAGCAGCCAAGAGCTAGCGGGAGGAAGAGAGACCCAGTACTTC. Translating gives CASSQELAGGRETQYF.

A few counts support this clone. V and J are TRBV30 and TRBJ2-5; 8 bases map to TRBD1. CDR3 length equals 13 residues. V was clipped by 3 bases and J by 5 bases; unmatched bases: 5. Germline V gene sequence: CDR1 GTSNPN, CDR2 SVGIG (reference sequence). The CDR3 bases are TGTGCCTGGAGCCAGGGGGCGTGGGAGACCCAGTACTTC. Its protein product is CAWSQGAWETQYF.

The chain is built from TRBV7-2 and TRBJ2-5; D possibly corresponds to TRBD2 (6 bases). V was pared by 4 bases and J by 4 bases, with 7 bases between. This CDR3 has 12 residues. Germline CDR1 reads SGHTA; CDR2 reads FQGNSA. CDR3 nucleotide sequence: TGTGCCAGCAGCTGGCGGGGAGAGACCCAGTACTTC. Protein sequence: CASSWRGETQYF.

This clone was seen a few times. CDR3 region: CASSSRGVGTDTQYF. CDR3 in DNA: TGTGCCAGCAGCTCCAGGGGAGTGGGGACAGATACGCAGTATTTT. This chain connects TRBV9 to TRBJ2-3; the D gene is possibly TRBD1 (6 bases). Germline V gene sequence: CDR1 SGDLS, CDR2 YYNGEE. CDR3 size: 15 residues. V dropped 4 bases and J dropped 3 bases, with 15 bases sitting between them.

This rearrangement joins TRBV7-2 to TRBJ2-3, with 8 bases aligning to TRBD2. Looked up from germline, CDR1 is SGHTA and CDR2 is FQGNSA. The CDR3 runs to 17 residues. V lost 4 bases and J lost 3; bases outside the gene matches: 12. The CDR3 here is CASSYSGSGSRTDTQYF. The CDR3 nucleotides read TGTGCCAGCAGCTATTCCGGGAGCGGGAGTCGAACAGATACGCAGTATTTT.

This chain joins TRBV7-9 and TRBJ1-1; no clear D gene. Germline V CDR1 and CDR2: SEHNR, FQNEAQ (reference sequence). The V end was cut by 1 base, the J end by 3 bases, with 9 bases between. The length of the CDR3 is 14 residues. The CDR3 nucleotides are TGTGCCAGCAGCTTAGGAGGCGGGGACACTGAAGCTTTCTTT. Its protein is CASSLGGGDTEAFF.

Only a few counts were recorded for this clone. This sequence joins TRBV5-1 and TRBJ2-1; D uncertain. Germline assignment: CDR1 SGHRS and CDR2 YFSETQ. Trimming took 2 bases from V and 7 from J, leaving 13 bases between them. CDR3 length equals 14 residues. The CDR3 nucleotides are TGCGCCAGCAGCTTCACCGGAACCCGGAATGAGCAGTTCTTC. Protein product: CASSFTGTRNEQFF.

There are a few counts of this clone. The chain has TRBV15 and TRBJ2-5; D is perhaps TRBD1 or TRBD2 (5 bases each). Germline CDR1 LNHNV, CDR2 YYDKDF (reference sequence). The CDR3 spans 13 residues. Trimming left V 5 bases short and J 4 bases short, with 11 bases between. The CDR3 DNA sequence: TGTGCCACCAGCTCCGGGACGGCAGAGACCCAGTACTTC. The encoded protein is CATSSGTAETQYF.

This clone was detected a few times. This same CDR3 is encoded by further DNA sequences in the sample. The chain carries TRBV20-1 and TRBJ2-3; D uncertain. V was clipped by 0 bases and J by 5 bases, with 3 bases between them. The germline CDR1 and CDR2 sequences are DFQATT and SNEGSKA (reference sequence). The length of the CDR3 is 11 residues. This CDR3 is CSARDRDTQYF. As DNA, the CDR3 is TGCAGTGCTAGAGATCGAGATACGCAGTATTTT.

Regarding this clone: Additional DNA sequences in this sample encode the identical CDR3. This sequence joins TRBV28 and TRBJ2-7; no reliable D call. V was shortened by 2 bases and J by 3 bases, with 5 bases between the two germline ends. Germline CDR1 reads MDHEN; CDR2 reads SYDVKM. CDR3 length equals 12 residues. For the CDR3, the DNA is TGTGCCAGCAGTTTACAGAGCTACGAGCAGTACTTC. Translated: CASSLQSYEQYF.

The chain joins TRBV9 to TRBJ2-3, with TRBD2 identical over 12 bases. Germline trimming cut 3 bases from V and 3 bases from J; bases unmatched to any gene: 2. Looked up from germline, CDR1 is SGDLS and CDR2 is YYNGEE. This CDR3 is 15 amino acids long. The CDR3 DNA follows: TGTGCCAGCAGCGGGACTAGCGGGACTACAGATACGCAGTATTTT. Translating gives CASSGTSGTTDTQYF.

This clone turned up a few times. The chain has TRBV29-1 and TRBJ1-2, with 7 bases aligning to TRBD1. V trimming: 3 bases; J trimming: 5 bases; junction bases outside the gene matches: 12. Germline CDR1 is SQVTM and CDR2 is ANQGSEA. The CDR3 length is 15 residues. The CDR3 is CSVDPGQTGTYGYTF. In nucleotides, the CDR3 is TGCAGCGTTGATCCCGGGCAGACAGGGACATATGGCTACACCTTC. Using reference TRBV29-1 and TRBJ1-2 for the parts outside the CDR3, the full variable domain is SAVISQKPSRDICQRGTSLTIQCQVDSQVTMMFWYRQQPGQSLTLIATANQGSEATYESGFVIDKFPISRPNLTFSTLTVSNMSPEDSSIYLCSVDPGQTGTYGYTFGSGTRLTVV.